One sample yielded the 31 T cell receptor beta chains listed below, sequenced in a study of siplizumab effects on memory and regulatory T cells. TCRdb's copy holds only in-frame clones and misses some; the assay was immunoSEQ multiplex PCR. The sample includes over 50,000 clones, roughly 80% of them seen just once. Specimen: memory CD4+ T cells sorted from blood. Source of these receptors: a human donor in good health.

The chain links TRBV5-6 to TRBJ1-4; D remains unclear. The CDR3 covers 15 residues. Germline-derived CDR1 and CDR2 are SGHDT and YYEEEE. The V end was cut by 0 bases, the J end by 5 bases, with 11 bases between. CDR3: CASSLAERPNEKLFF. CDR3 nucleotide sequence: TGTGCCAGCAGCTTGGCCGAGCGCCCGAATGAAAAACTGTTTTTT.

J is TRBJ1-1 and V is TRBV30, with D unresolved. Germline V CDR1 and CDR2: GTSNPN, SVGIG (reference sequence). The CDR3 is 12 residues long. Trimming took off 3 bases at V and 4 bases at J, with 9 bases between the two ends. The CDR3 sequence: CAWSDIFTEAFF. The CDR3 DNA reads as TGTGCCTGGAGCGACATTTTCACTGAAGCTTTCTTT. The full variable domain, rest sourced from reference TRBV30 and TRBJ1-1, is SQTIHQWPATLVQPVGSPLSLECTVEGTSNPNLYWYRQAAGRGLQLLFYSVGIGQISSEVPQNLSASRPQDRQFILSSKKLLLSDSGFYLCAWSDIFTEAFFGQGTRLTVV.

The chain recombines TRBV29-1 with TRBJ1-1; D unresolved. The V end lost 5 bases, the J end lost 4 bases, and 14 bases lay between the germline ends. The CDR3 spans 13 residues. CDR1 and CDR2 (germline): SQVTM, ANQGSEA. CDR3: CSVTGELGTEAFF. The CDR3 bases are TGCAGCGTTACCGGGGAACTAGGCACTGAAGCTTTCTTT.

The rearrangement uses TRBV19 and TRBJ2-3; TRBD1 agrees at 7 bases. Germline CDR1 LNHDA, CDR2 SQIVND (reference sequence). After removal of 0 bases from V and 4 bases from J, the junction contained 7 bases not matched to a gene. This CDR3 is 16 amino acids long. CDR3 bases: TGTGCCAGTAGTATAGACCCTACAGGGGCGGCAGATACGCAGTATTTT. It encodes CASSIDPTGAADTQYF.

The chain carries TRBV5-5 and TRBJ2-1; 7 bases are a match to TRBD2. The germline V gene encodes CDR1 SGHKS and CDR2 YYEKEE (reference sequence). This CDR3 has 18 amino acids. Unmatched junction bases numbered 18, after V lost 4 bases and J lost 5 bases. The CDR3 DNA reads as TGTGCCAGCAGCCGCAGTCCCCTCGCTAGCGGATCCGACAATGAGCAGTTCTTC. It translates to CASSRSPLASGSDNEQFF.

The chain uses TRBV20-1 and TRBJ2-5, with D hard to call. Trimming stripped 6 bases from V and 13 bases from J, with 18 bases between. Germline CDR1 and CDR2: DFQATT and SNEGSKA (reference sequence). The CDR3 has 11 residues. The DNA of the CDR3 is TGCAGTGCCCCAGACGTCTTGGTTTCGTACTTC. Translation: CSAPDVLVSYF.

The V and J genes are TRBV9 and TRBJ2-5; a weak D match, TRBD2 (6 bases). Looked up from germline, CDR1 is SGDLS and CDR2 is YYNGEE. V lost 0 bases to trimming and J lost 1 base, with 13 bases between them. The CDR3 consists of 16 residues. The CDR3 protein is CASSVAGGQSQETQYF. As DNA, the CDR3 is TGTGCCAGCAGCGTAGCAGGAGGGCAGAGCCAAGAGACCCAGTACTTC.

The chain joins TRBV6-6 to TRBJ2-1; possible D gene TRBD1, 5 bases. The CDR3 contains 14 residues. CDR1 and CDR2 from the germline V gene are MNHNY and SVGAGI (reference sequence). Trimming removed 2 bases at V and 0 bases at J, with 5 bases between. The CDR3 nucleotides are TGTGCCAGCAGTTACGACAGCTCCTACAATGAGCAGTTCTTC. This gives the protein CASSYDSSYNEQFF.

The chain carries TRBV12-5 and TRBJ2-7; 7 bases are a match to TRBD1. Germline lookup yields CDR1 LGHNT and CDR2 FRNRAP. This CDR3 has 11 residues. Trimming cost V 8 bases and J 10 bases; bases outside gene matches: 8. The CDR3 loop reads CASSNRDSQYF. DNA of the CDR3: TGTGCTAGTAGTAACCGGGACAGCCAGTACTTC.

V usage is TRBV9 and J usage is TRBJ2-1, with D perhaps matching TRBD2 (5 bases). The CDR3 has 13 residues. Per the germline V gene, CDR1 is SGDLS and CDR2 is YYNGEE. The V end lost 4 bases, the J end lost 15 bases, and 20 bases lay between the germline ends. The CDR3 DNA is TGTGCCAGCAGCCCCGAGGTAGTGGCTAGCCCGTTCTTC. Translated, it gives CASSPEVVASPFF.

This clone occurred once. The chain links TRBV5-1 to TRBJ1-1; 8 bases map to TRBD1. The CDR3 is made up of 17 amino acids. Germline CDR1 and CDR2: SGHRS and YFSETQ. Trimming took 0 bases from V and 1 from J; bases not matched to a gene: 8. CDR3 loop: CASSLGGRGQGNTEAFF. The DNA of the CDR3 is TGCGCCAGCAGCTTGGGAGGCAGGGGGCAAGGGAACACTGAAGCTTTCTTT.

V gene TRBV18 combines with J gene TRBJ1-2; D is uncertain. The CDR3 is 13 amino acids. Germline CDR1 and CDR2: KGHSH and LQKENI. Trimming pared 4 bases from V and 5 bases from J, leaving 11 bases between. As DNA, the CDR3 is TGTGCCAGCTCACAGGACGGCTTTTATGGCTACACCTTC. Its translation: CASSQDGFYGYTF.

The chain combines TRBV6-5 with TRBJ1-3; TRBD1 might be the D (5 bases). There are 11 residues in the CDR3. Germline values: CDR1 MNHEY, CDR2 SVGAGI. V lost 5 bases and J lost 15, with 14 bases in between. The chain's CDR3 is CASSGRGLSYF. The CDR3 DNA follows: TGTGCCAGCAGTGGTCGGGGGTTATCATATTTT.

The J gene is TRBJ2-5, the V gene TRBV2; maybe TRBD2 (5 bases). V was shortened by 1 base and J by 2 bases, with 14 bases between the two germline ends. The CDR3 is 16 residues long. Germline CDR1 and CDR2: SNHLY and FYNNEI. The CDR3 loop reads CASSEGRGWNQETQYF. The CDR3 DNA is TGTGCCAGCAGTGAAGGGAGAGGGTGGAATCAAGAGACCCAGTACTTC.

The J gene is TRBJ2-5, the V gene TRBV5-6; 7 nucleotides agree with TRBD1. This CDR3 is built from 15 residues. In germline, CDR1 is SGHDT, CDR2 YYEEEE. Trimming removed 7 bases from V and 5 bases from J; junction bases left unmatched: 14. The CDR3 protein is CASSRGGARRETQYF. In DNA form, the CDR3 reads TGTGCCAGCTCCCGAGGGGGCGCGAGGAGGGAGACCCAGTACTTC.

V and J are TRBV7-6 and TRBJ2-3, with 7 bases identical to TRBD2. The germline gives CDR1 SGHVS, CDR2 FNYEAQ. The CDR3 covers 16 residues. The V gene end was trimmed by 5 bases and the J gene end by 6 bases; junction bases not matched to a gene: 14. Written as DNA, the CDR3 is TGTGCCAGCAGCCAGCAAGCCGTCCCAGCGGGGGATACGCAGTATTTT. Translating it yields CASSQQAVPAGDTQYF.

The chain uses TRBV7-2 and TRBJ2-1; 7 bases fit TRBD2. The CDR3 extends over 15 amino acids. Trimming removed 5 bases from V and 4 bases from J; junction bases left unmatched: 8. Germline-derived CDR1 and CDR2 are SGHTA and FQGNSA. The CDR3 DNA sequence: TGTGCCAGCAGCCTCCGCGGGAGTCGGTACAATGAGCAGTTCTTC. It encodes CASSLRGSRYNEQFF.

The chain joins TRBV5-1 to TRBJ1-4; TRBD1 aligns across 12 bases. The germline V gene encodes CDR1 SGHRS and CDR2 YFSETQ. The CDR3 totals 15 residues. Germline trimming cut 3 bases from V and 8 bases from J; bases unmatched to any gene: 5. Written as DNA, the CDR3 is TGCGCCAGCAGCTCGGGACAGGGGGCCTTAGAAAAACTGTTTTTT. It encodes CASSSGQGALEKLFF.

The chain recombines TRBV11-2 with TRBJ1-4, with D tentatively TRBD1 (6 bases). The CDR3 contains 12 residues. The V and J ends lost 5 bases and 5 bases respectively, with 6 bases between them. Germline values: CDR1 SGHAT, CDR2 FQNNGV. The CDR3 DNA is TGTGCCAGCAGCACAGGGAATGAAAAACTGTTTTTT. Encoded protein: CASSTGNEKLFF.

DNA for the CDR3: TGTGCCAGCAGGGGTGTAGCCAAAAACATTCAGTACTTC. This codes for CASRGVAKNIQYF. This rearrangement joins TRBV27 to TRBJ2-4, with unresolved D. The ends were cut back, 6 bases at V and 0 bases at J, with 6 bases in the middle. Germline-derived CDR1 and CDR2 are MNHEY and SMNVEV (reference sequence). The CDR3 length is 13 residues.

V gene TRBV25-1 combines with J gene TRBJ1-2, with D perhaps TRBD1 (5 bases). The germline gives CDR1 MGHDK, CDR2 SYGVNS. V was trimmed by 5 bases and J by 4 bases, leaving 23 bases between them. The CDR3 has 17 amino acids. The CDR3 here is CASSPSPKEGPIYGYTF. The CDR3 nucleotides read TGTGCCAGCAGTCCCTCACCGAAAGAGGGACCGATCTATGGCTACACCTTC.

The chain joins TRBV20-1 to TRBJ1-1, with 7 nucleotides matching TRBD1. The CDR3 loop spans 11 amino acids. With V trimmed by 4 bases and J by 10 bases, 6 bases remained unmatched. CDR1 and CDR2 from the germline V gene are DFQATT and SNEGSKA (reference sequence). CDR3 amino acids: CSATQTGRAFF. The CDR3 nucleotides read TGCAGTGCTACCCAGACAGGGCGAGCTTTCTTT.

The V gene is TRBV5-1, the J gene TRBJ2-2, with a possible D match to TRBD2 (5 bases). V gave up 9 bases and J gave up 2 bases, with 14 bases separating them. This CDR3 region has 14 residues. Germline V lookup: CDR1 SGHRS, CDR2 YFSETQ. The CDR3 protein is CATGYEGNTGELFF. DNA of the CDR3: TGCGCCACCGGATACGAGGGAAACACCGGGGAGCTGTTTTTT.

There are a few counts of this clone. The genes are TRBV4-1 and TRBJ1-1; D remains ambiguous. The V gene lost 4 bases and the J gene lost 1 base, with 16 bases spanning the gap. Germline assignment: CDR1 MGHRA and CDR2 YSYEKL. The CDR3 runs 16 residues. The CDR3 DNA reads TGCGCCAGCAGCCGCCTAGGCTTGGCCCCGAACACTGAAGCTTTCTTT. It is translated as CASSRLGLAPNTEAFF.

The CDR3 DNA sequence: TGTGCCAGCAGTTTACAACCGACGGGTTATAATGAAAAACTGTTTTTT. Translation: CASSLQPTGYNEKLFF. The chain couples TRBV28 to TRBJ1-4, with unresolved D. The CDR3 is 16 residues long. Trimming cost V 2 bases and J 4 bases, with 14 bases left between them. CDR1 and CDR2 from the germline V gene are MDHEN and SYDVKM.

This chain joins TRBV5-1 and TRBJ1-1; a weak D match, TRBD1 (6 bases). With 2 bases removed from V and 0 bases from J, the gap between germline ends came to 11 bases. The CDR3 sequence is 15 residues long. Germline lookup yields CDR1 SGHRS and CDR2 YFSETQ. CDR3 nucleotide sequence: TGCGCCAGCAGCTTAGGAGCAGGGGTGAACACTGAAGCTTTCTTT. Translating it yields CASSLGAGVNTEAFF.

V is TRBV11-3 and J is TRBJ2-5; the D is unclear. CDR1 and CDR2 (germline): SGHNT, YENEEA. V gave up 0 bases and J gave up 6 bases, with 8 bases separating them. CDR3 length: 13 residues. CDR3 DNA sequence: TGTGCCAGCAGCTTAGAGTCGCGTCAGACCCAGTACTTC. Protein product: CASSLESRQTQYF.

CDR3 nucleotides: TGTGCCAGCAGTTATAAGTGGGAGTGGAACATTCAGTACTTC. Protein sequence: CASSYKWEWNIQYF. The V and J genes are TRBV28 and TRBJ2-4; possibly TRBD2 for D (5 bases). The CDR3 is 14 residues long. V shed 4 bases and J shed 7 bases, with 14 bases lying between them. Germline loops: CDR1 MDHEN, CDR2 SYDVKM.

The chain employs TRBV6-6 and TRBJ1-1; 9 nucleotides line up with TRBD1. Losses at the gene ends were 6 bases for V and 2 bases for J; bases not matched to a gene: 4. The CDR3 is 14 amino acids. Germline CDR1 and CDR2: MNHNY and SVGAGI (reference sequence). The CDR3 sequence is CASRDRGGNTEAFF. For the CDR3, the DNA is TGTGCCAGCAGGGACAGGGGAGGAAACACTGAAGCTTTCTTT.

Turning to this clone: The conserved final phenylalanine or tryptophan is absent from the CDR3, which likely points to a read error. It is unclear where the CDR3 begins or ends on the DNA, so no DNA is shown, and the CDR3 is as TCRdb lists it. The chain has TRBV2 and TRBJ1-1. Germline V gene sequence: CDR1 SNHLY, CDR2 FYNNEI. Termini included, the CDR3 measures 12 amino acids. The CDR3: CASSEAPRGLTG.

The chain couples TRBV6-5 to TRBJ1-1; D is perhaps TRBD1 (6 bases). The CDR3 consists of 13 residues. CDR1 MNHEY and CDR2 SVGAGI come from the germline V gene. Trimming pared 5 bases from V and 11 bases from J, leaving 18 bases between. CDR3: CASSQRGVSLAFF. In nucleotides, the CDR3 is TGTGCCAGCAGTCAGAGGGGGGTTTCATTGGCTTTCTTT.